The 27 T cell receptor beta chains presented below share a single source sample, sequenced in a study of blood T cells in healthy people across ages. A J-beta primer mix and a sample-barcoded 5' primer were used in a second PCR of about 6 to 12 cycles. TCRdb re-called the 5' RACE reads with MiXCR, one entry per CDR3 protein. The table has around 1,900,000 distinct CDR3 sequences, roughly two fifths seen once; the top ten hold around 23%. The specimen was blood. Every receptor here comes from a human donor in good health.

A few counts support this clonotype. The CDR3 loop is CASSPKEDPYEQYF. CDR3 DNA: TGTGCCAGCAGCCCAAAGGAGGATCCCTACGAGCAGTACTTC. This sequence joins TRBV13 and TRBJ2-7; perhaps TRBD2 as D (5 bases). Trimming cost V 5 bases and J 2 bases, with 13 bases left between them. The CDR3 extends over 14 amino acids. Per the germline V gene, CDR1 is PRHDT and CDR2 is FYEKMQ (reference sequence).

J is TRBJ1-2 and V is TRBV28; the D is unclear. The CDR3 runs 13 residues. CDR1 is MDHEN and CDR2 is SYDVKM in the germline V gene. V was shortened by 3 bases and J by 4 bases, with 9 bases between the two germline ends. CDR3 DNA sequence: TGTGCCAGCAGTTTCAGCCGTGCCTATGGCTACACCTTC. This encodes CASSFSRAYGYTF.

This clonotype was observed a few times. The gene calls are TRBV28 and TRBJ2-3; tentatively, D is TRBD2 (6 bases). The CDR3 has 19 residues. Trimming took off 2 bases at V and 2 bases at J, with 23 bases between the two ends. CDR1 MDHEN and CDR2 SYDVKM come from the germline V gene. CDR3 sequence: CASSLGMFSAGTPTDTQYF. CDR3 bases: TGTGCCAGCAGTTTAGGGATGTTCTCTGCGGGGACTCCCACAGATACGCAGTATTTT.

The chain links TRBV29-1 to TRBJ1-2; 9 bases match TRBD1. Per the germline V gene, CDR1 is SQVTM and CDR2 is ANQGSEA. This CDR3 has 12 residues. V shed 5 bases and J 8 bases; nucleotides not matched to a gene: 6. CDR3: CSVSDRGGGYTF. The CDR3 bases are TGCAGCGTTTCGGACAGGGGCGGAGGCTACACCTTC.

The V gene is TRBV7-2, the J gene TRBJ2-7; D gene unclear. Trimming removed 1 base at V and 4 bases at J, with 17 bases between. CDR1 is SGHTA, CDR2 FQGNSA, per germline. The CDR3 loop spans 16 amino acids. Written as DNA, the CDR3 is TGTGCCAGCAGCTTAGTTGCCAGTTGGAACACTTACGAGCAGTACTTC. Translated: CASSLVASWNTYEQYF.

The chain couples TRBV7-9 to TRBJ1-4; the D is unclear. The length of the CDR3 is 16 residues. CDR1 and CDR2 (germline): SEHNR, FQNEAQ (reference sequence). V shed 0 bases and J shed 2 bases, with 10 bases lying between them. The CDR3 protein is CASSLAGLPTNEKLFF. The CDR3 DNA follows: TGTGCCAGCAGCTTAGCTGGGCTTCCGACTAATGAAAAACTGTTTTTT.

In its sample, this clonotype was seen a few times. The CDR3 sequence: CATGGGDSTRQYF. The DNA for the CDR3 is TGTGCCACCGGGGGGGGCGACTCAACCCGGCAGTACTTC. V gene TRBV10-3 combines with J gene TRBJ2-5, with TRBD2 matching 8 bases. CDR3 length equals 13 residues. Looked up from germline, CDR1 is ENHRY and CDR2 is SYGVKD. J gave up 11 bases and V 10 bases, and 15 bases lay outside the gene matches.

The V and J genes are TRBV5-1 and TRBJ1-2; TRBD1 agrees at 7 bases. The V and J ends lost 4 bases and 3 bases, in that order; junction bases with no gene match: 6. Germline V gene lookup returns CDR1 SGHRS and CDR2 YFSETQ. The CDR3 sequence is 14 residues long. The CDR3 reads CASSPRGTDYGYTF. For the CDR3, the DNA is TGCGCCAGCAGCCCCAGGGGGACGGACTATGGCTACACCTTC.

This clonotype turned up a few times. The chain couples TRBV14 to TRBJ2-1; TRBD2 matches 10 bases. V was pared by 1 base and J by 6 bases, with 6 bases of the junction left unmatched. This CDR3 has 16 residues. Germline V gene lookup returns CDR1 SGHDN and CDR2 FVKESK. As DNA, the CDR3 is TGTGCCAGCAGCCAAGCCCACCGACTAGCGGGCAATGAGCAGTTCTTC. Its translation is CASSQAHRLAGNEQFF. Using reference TRBV14 and TRBJ2-1 for the parts outside the CDR3, the full variable domain is EAGVTQFPSHSVIEKGQTVTLRCDPISGHDNLYWYRRVMGKEIKFLLHFVKESKQDESGMPNNRFLAERTGGTYSTLKVQPAELEDSGVYFCASSQAHRLAGNEQFFGPGTRLTVL.

A few counts support this clonotype. J is TRBJ2-7 and V is TRBV7-9; 8 bases match TRBD1. Germline V gives CDR1 SEHNR, CDR2 FQNEAQ (reference sequence). There are 16 residues in the CDR3. Germline trimming cut 3 bases from V and 1 base from J; bases unmatched to any gene: 8. This CDR3 is CASSFDARTGSYEQYF. Here the CDR3 DNA reads TGTGCCAGCAGCTTCGATGCACGGACAGGGTCCTACGAGCAGTACTTC.

The chain joins TRBV9 to TRBJ2-7, with 8 bases lining up with TRBD1. The ends lost 0 bases at V and 10 bases at J; junction bases unmatched: 12. This CDR3 spans 15 amino acids. Germline CDR1 and CDR2: SGDLS and YYNGEE. In DNA form, the CDR3 reads TGTGCCAGCAGCGTAGGTCCGGTGACAGGGGCGCCACAGTACTTC. This gives the protein CASSVGPVTGAPQYF.

The chain couples TRBV4-2 to TRBJ2-1; D ambiguous. This CDR3 is built from 22 residues. V was pared by 0 bases and J by 1 base, with 28 bases between. CDR1 is LGHNA and CDR2 is YNFKEQ in the germline V gene. CDR3 sequence reads: CASSQDGRQPFQKHLSYNEQFF. The CDR3 bases are TGTGCCAGCAGCCAAGATGGGCGGCAGCCCTTCCAAAAACACCTTTCCTACAATGAGCAGTTCTTC.

This clonotype was counted between two and nine times. This rearrangement joins TRBV7-2 to TRBJ1-2; D gene ambiguous. The V gene's germline CDR1 is SGHTA and CDR2 FQGNSA. This CDR3 comprises 12 residues. Trimming pared 5 bases from V and 1 base from J, leaving 5 bases between. In nucleotides, the CDR3 is TGTGCCAGCAGCGCCTATAACTATGGCTACACCTTC. Encoded protein: CASSAYNYGYTF.

V is TRBV20-1 and J is TRBJ1-2; D unclear. The CDR3 sequence is 11 residues long. V shed 7 bases and J shed 8 bases, with 14 bases lying between them. CDR1 DFQATT and CDR2 SNEGSKA come from the germline V gene (reference sequence). The chain's CDR3 is CSGTGVTGYTF. As DNA, the CDR3 is TGCAGTGGCACCGGGGTAACAGGCTACACCTTC.

Regarding this clonotype: This may arise from a read error, as a much more abundant clone is one base away. This chain links TRBV6-6 with TRBJ1-4; TRBD1 agrees at 9 bases. Germline assignment: CDR1 MNHNY and CDR2 SVGAGI (reference sequence). The CDR3 is made up of 17 amino acids. The CDR3 DNA is TGTGCCAGCGGTTACTCGGGACCGGGACAGGGTTTTGAAAAACTGTTTTTT. The encoded protein is CASGYSGPGQGFEKLFF.

This clonotype showed up just a few times. The chain joins TRBV2 to TRBJ2-4; D gene ambiguous. Trimming pared 8 bases from V and 8 bases from J, leaving 25 bases between. The CDR3 consists of 16 residues. Per germline, CDR1 SNHLY and CDR2 FYNNEI. The CDR3 loop is CASQVDAPGPHDIQYF. In nucleotides, the CDR3 is TGTGCCAGCCAGGTCGACGCCCCCGGGCCTCATGACATTCAGTACTTC.

The chain recombines TRBV20-1 with TRBJ2-1, with D perhaps matching TRBD2 (5 bases). The CDR3 has 15 residues. The V gene's germline CDR1 is DFQATT and CDR2 SNEGSKA (reference sequence). Between the trimmed V and J ends, which lost 0 bases and 6 bases, there was a span of 15 bases. The CDR3 reads CSAREDPRRPNEQFF. DNA for the CDR3: TGCAGTGCTAGAGAGGACCCCCGGAGGCCCAATGAGCAGTTCTTC.

V is TRBV14 and J is TRBJ1-1, with no clear D. The germline V gene encodes CDR1 SGHDN and CDR2 FVKESK. The CDR3 loop spans 13 amino acids. The V gene lost 2 bases and the J gene lost 1 base, with 5 bases spanning the gap. CDR3 in DNA: TGTGCCAGCAGCCAACACAGGAACACTGAAGCTTTCTTT. Its translation is CASSQHRNTEAFF.

This chain joins TRBV7-2 and TRBJ2-5; TRBD2 matches 7 bases. The J call is uncertain, as TRBJ2-7 better fits the DNA end. The germline V gene has CDR1 SGHTA and CDR2 FQGNSA. The CDR3 runs 13 residues. The CDR3 DNA follows: TGTGCCAGCAGCATGACTAGCAAGTACGAGCAGTACTTC. Translating it yields CASSMTSKYEQYF.

This clonotype was seen a few times. V is TRBV6-2 or TRBV6-3 and J is TRBJ2-1, with 9 bases fitting TRBD1. Losses at the gene ends were 6 bases for V and 9 bases for J; bases not matched to a gene: 9. This CDR3 is 14 amino acids long. CDR1 is MNHEY and CDR2 is SVGEGT in the germline V gene. In nucleotides, the CDR3 is TGTGCCAGCAGGGATACCACAGGGGGCCTTGAGCAGTTCTTC. Protein sequence: CASRDTTGGLEQFF.

This clonotype came up a few times. The J gene is TRBJ2-1, the V gene TRBV5-1; 11 nucleotides match TRBD1. CDR1 is SGHRS and CDR2 is YFSETQ in the germline V gene. The CDR3 loop spans 15 amino acids. Trimming cost V 3 bases and J 5 bases; bases outside gene matches: 4. CDR3 sequence (DNA): TGCGCCAGCAGCTCCGGGACAGGGGGAAACAATGAGCAGTTCTTC. Protein sequence: CASSSGTGGNNEQFF.

As concerns this clonotype: At one boundary the junction diverges from the germline segment, which might be a read error. This chain links TRBV10-3 with TRBJ1-2; D might be TRBD1 (5 bases). The CDR3 contains 13 residues. Per the germline V gene, CDR1 is ENHRY and CDR2 is SYGVKD. DNA for the CDR3: TGTGCCCTCAGACCGACAGCTAACTATGGCTACACCTTC. This translates into CALRPTANYGYTF.

This clonotype showed up just once. A read error may be the cause here, since a much bigger clone is one base away. The chain combines TRBV9 with TRBJ1-6, with a tentative D call TRBD1 (5 bases). V shed 1 base and J shed 5 bases, with 10 bases lying between them. Germline CDR1 is SGDLS and CDR2 is YYNGEE. This CDR3 is 15 amino acids long. CDR3 in DNA: TGTGCCAGCAGCGTACAGGGTAGGGATAATTCACCCCTCCACTTT. This translates into CASSVQGRDNSPLHF. The full variable domain, completed using reference TRBV9 and TRBJ1-6, is DSGVTQTPKHLITATGQRVTLRCSPRSGDLSVYWYQQSLDQGLQFLIQYYNGEERAKGNILERFSAQQFPDLHSELNLSSLELGDSALYFCASSVQGRDNSPLHFGNGTRLTVT.

This clonotype was seen ten or more times. The chain links TRBV6-5 to TRBJ2-4; 8 nucleotides match TRBD1. V dropped 6 bases and J dropped 5; count of bases not matched to a gene: 6. Germline loops: CDR1 MNHEY, CDR2 SVGAGI. The CDR3 consists of 14 residues. The DNA of the CDR3 is TGTGCCAGCAGCGAAACAGGGGGTCAAAACATTCAGTACTTC. Its translation is CASSETGGQNIQYF.

There are a few counts of this clonotype. The V call is TRBV5-1, the J call TRBJ1-2, with 9 bases lining up with TRBD1. CDR3 length: 15 amino acids. V gave up 3 bases and J gave up 7 bases; unmatched junction bases: 10. The germline V gene encodes CDR1 SGHRS and CDR2 YFSETQ. CDR3 nucleotide sequence: TGCGCCAGCAGCTCGTCCCGGGACAGGGTCCGTGGCTACACCTTC. Translated, it gives CASSSSRDRVRGYTF. Full variable domain (remainder filled in from reference TRBV5-1 and TRBJ1-2): KAGVTQTPRYLIKTRGQQVTLSCSPISGHRSVSWYQQTPGQGLQFLFEYFSETQRNKGNFPGRFSGRQFSNSRSEMNVSTLELGDSALYLCASSSSRDRVRGYTFGSGTRLTVV.

This clonotype was recorded a few times. J is TRBJ2-5 and V is TRBV9; 8 nucleotides agree with TRBD2. The CDR3 consists of 17 residues. After removal of 0 bases from V and 1 base from J, the junction contained 8 bases not matched to a gene. CDR1 is SGDLS and CDR2 is YYNGEE in the germline V gene. The CDR3 region is CASSVDWAGGPQETQYF. The DNA of the CDR3 is TGTGCCAGCAGCGTAGATTGGGCGGGGGGCCCCCAAGAGACCCAGTACTTC. The full variable domain, completed using reference TRBV9 and TRBJ2-5, is DSGVTQTPKHLITATGQRVTLRCSPRSGDLSVYWYQQSLDQGLQFLIQYYNGEERAKGNILERFSAQQFPDLHSELNLSSLELGDSALYFCASSVDWAGGPQETQYFGPGTRLLVL.

This clonotype has a handful of counts. The chain couples TRBV7-8 to TRBJ2-6, with D tentatively TRBD1 or TRBD2 (5 bases each). Trimming took 2 bases from V and 2 from J, leaving 13 bases between them. The CDR3 is 17 amino acids. Germline lookup yields CDR1 SGHVS and CDR2 FQNEAQ. CDR3 loop: CASSLTGDPAGANVLTF. The DNA of the CDR3 is TGTGCCAGCAGCTTAACCGGGGACCCCGCTGGGGCCAACGTCCTGACTTTC.